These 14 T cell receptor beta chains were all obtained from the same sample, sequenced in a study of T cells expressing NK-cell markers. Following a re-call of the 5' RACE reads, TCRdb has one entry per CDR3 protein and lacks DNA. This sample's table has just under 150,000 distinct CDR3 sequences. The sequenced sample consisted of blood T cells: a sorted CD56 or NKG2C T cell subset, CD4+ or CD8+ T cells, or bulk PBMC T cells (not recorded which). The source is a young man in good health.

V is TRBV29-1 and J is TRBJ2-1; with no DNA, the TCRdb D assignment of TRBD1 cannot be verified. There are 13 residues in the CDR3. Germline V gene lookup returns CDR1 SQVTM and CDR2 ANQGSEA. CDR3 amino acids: CSVGGLSYNEQFF.

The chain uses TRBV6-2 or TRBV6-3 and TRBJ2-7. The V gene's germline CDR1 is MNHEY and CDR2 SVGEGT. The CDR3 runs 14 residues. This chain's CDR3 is CASSYRRNGVEQYF.

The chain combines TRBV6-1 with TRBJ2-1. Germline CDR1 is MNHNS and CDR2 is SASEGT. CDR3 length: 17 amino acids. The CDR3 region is CASSAPRPVPWYNEQFF.

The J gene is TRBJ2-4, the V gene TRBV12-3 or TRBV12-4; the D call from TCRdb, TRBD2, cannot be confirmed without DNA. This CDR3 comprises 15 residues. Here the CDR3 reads CASSQVQGRKNIQYF.

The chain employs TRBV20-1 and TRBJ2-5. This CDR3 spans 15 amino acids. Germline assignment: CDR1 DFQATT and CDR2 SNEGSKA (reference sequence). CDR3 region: CSANYPYFSEETQYF.

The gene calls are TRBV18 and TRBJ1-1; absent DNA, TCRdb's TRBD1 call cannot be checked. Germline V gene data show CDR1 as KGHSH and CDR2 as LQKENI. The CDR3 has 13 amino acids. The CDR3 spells CASSQGTGDEAFF.

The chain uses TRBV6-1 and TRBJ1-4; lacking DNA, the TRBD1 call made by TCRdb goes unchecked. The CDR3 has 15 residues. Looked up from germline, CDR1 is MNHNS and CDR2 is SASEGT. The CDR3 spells CASSPGQGANEKLFF.

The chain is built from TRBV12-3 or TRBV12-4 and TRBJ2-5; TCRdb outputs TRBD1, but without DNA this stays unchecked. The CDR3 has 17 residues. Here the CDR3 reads CASSFIGTGKYQETQYF.

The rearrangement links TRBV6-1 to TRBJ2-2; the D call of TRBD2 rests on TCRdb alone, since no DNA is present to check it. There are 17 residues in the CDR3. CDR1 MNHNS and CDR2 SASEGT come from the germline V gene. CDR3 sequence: CASSEYVGLENTGELFF.

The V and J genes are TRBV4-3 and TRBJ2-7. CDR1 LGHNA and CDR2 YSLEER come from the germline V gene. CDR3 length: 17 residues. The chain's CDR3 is CASSQDLLRQEGYEQYF.

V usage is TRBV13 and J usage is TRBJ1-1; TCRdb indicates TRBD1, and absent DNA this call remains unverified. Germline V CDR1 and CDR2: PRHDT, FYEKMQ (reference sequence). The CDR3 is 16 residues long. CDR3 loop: CASSPGGRALNTEAFF.

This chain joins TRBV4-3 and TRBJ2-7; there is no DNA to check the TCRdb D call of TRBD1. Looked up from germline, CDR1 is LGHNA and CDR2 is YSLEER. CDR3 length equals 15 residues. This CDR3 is CASSHDRDGSYEQYF.

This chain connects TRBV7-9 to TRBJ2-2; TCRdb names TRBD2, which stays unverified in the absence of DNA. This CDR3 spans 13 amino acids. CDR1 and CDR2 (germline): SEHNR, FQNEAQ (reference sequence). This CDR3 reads CADSGRNTGELFF.

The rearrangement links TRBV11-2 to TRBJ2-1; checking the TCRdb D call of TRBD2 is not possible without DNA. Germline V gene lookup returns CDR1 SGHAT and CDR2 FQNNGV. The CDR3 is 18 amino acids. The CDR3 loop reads CASSAPRLAEWGSNEQFF.